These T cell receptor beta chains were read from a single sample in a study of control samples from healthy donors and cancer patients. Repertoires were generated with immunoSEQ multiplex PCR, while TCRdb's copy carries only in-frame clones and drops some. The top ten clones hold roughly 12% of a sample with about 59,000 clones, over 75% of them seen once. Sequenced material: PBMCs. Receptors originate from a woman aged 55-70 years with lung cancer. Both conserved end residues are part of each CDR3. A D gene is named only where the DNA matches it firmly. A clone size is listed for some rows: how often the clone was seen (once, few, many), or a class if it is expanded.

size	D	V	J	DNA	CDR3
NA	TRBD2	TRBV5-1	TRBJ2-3	TGCGCCAGCAGCTTGGAGCGGGGGGGCGTCCGGGCAGATACGCAGTATTTT	CASSLERGGVRADTQYF
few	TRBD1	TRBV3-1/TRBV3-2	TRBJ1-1	TGTGCCAGCAGGACAGGGTCTTCGGACACTGAAGCTTTCTTT	CASRTGSSDTEAFF
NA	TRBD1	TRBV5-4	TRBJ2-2	TGTGCCAGCAGCTTGGGGTTGGACAGGGCTACCGGGGAGCTGTTTTTT	CASSLGLDRATGELFF
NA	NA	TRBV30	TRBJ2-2	TGTGCCTGGAGTGTAATAAGCGGCTACACCGGGGAGCTGTTTTTT	CAWSVISGYTGELFF
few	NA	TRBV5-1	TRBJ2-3	TGCGCCAGCAGCTTTTCAGGGACCAGCACAGATACGCAGTATTTT	CASSFSGTSTDTQYF
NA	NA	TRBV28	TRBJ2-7	TGTGCCAGCAGTTCCAGCACCTACGAGCAGTACTTC	CASSSSTYEQYF
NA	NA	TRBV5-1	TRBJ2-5	TGCGCCAGCAGCTTGGTGGGGGGCAGATCCCCTCAAGAGACCCAGTACTTC	CASSLVGGRSPQETQYF
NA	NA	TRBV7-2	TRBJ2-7	TGTGCCAGCAGCTTATGGGGACACCAGGACTACGAGCAGTACTTC	CASSLWGHQDYEQYF
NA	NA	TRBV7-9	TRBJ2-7	TGTGCCAGCAGCTTAGACCTGGACTACGAGCAGTACTTC	CASSLDLDYEQYF
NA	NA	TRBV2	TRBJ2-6	TGTGCCAGCAGTGAAGCACTACTCGGGGCCAACGTCCTGACTTTC	CASSEALLGANVLTF
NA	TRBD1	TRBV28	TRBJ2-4	TGTGCCAGCAGCTCGGCAGGGGGAAGCTGGGCCAAAAACATTCAGTACTTC	CASSSAGGSWAKNIQYF
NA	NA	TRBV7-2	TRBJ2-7	TGTGCCAGCAGCACCGGGCTCAGCGGGTACGAGCAGTACTTC	CASSTGLSGYEQYF
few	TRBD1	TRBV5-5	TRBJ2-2	TGTGCCAGCAGCCTCGGACAGGGCGGCGCCGGGGAGCTGTTTTTT	CASSLGQGGAGELFF
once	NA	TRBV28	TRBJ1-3	TGTGCCAGCAGTCCCCGGGGACGTAACTCTGGAAACACCATATATTTT	CASSPRGRNSGNTIYF
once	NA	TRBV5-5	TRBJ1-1	TGTGCCAGCAGCTTGTTAAGGAACACTGAAGCTTTCTTT	CASSLLRNTEAFF
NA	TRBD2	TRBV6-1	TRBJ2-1	TGTGCCAGCAGTGAAATTTCTAGCGGAGGGCGGAATGAGCAGTTCTTC	CASSEISSGGRNEQFF
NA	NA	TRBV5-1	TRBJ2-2	TGCGCCAGCAGCCTCCGACAGACTAACACCGGGGAGCTGTTTTTT	CASSLRQTNTGELFF
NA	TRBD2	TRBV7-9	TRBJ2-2	TGTGCCAGCAGCTATAGAACTAGCGTCGGAGAGACCGGGGAGCTGTTTTTT	CASSYRTSVGETGELFF
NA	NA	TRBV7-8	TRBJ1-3	TGTGCCAGCAGCGGGCGCTTATACTCTGGAAACACCATATATTTT	CASSGRLYSGNTIYF
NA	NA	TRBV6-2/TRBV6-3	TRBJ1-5	TGTGCCAGCAGTTGGGGCCTTTACAGGGCCAATCAGCCCCAGCATTTT	CASSWGLYRANQPQHF
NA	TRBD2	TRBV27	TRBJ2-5	TGTGCCAGCAGTTTGGGGAGGCGGGGGGGCTCAGAGACCCAGTACTTC	CASSLGRRGGSETQYF
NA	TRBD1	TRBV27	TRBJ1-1	TGTGCCAGCAGGTTGAGGGACAGCCCGAACACTGAAGCTTTCTTT	CASRLRDSPNTEAFF
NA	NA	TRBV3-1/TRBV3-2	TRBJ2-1	TGTGCCAGCAGCCAAGATGGGGCGATCCGCTCCTACAATGAGCAGTTCTTC	CASSQDGAIRSYNEQFF
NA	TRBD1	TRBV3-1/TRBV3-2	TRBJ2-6	TGTGCCAGCAGCCAAGATCGGACAGGGGGCGCGCCTGGGGCCAACGTCCTGACTTTC	CASSQDRTGGAPGANVLTF
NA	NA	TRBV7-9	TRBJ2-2	TGTGCCAGCAGCTTAAGGGCGGGCACCGGGGAGCTGTTTTTT	CASSLRAGTGELFF
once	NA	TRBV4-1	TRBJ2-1	TGCGCCAGCAGCCAAGAATGGGGTACCTACAATGAGCAGTTCTTC	CASSQEWGTYNEQFF
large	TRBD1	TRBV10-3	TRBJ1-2	TGTGCCATCAGTGAGGACAGGGGCTGGGGCTACACCTTC	CAISEDRGWGYTF
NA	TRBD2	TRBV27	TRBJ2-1	TGTGCCAGCAGGGATTACGGACTAGCGGGGGGCTATGAGCAGTTCTTC	CASRDYGLAGGYEQFF
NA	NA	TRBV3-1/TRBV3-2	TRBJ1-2	TGTGCCAGCAGCCAAATGGGGGGAAGTGGCTACACCTTC	CASSQMGGSGYTF